A single sample gave rise to the 29 T cell receptor beta chains below, sequenced in a study of shared clonotypes between healthy human individuals. The data were produced by immunoSEQ multiplex PCR, yet TCRdb's version contains in-frame clones alone and is incomplete. Counted here are about 2.1 million clones, approximately 94% occurring once; the ten biggest clones make up roughly 1.7%. CD45RO-negative CD8 cells positively selected for CCR7 made up the naive population, which excluded terminally differentiated effector memory CD45RA+ cells. Sequenced material: naive CD8+ T cells from PBMCs. Source of these receptors: a young man in good health. Some clones in this sample may be carry-over from other donors' samples.

The chain employs TRBV5-1 and TRBJ2-7, with TRBD1 as a possible D gene (6 bases). Germline V CDR1 and CDR2: SGHRS, YFSETQ. The V end lost 0 bases, the J end lost 0 bases, and 7 bases lay between the germline ends. The CDR3 runs 14 residues. The CDR3 sequence is CASSLEGHSYEQYF. CDR3 in DNA: TGCGCCAGCAGCTTGGAGGGACACTCCTACGAGCAGTACTTC.

V and J are TRBV7-6 and TRBJ2-1, with D possibly TRBD2 on 7 matching bases. Trimming removed 1 base at V and 8 bases at J, with 15 bases between. Germline CDR1 reads SGHVS; CDR2 reads FNYEAQ. The CDR3 is 15 residues long. The CDR3 spells CASSLGGGRAHEQFF. In DNA form, the CDR3 reads TGTGCCAGCAGCTTAGGGGGGGGCAGGGCACATGAGCAGTTCTTC.

About this clone: Other DNA sequences of this sample code for an identical CDR3. The rearrangement uses TRBV9 and TRBJ2-2; 8 bases map to TRBD2. CDR1 is SGDLS and CDR2 is YYNGEE in the germline V gene. The ends lost 4 bases at V and 4 bases at J; junction bases unmatched: 3. This CDR3 spans 14 amino acids. This CDR3 is CASSPGGFTGELFF. The DNA for the CDR3 is TGTGCCAGCAGCCCGGGGGGGTTCACCGGGGAGCTGTTTTTT.

CDR3 region: CASSLPEGLAGPEQFF. For the CDR3, the DNA is TGTGCCAGCAGCCTACCCGAGGGACTAGCGGGACCTGAGCAGTTCTTC. V is TRBV7-8 and J is TRBJ2-1; TRBD2 agrees at 13 bases. J was trimmed by 9 bases and V by 5 bases; bases with no gene match: 10. CDR3 length: 16 amino acids. Germline V CDR1 and CDR2: SGHVS, FQNEAQ.

The chain couples TRBV4-1 to TRBJ2-5; D is possibly TRBD2 (6 bases). Germline V CDR1 and CDR2: MGHRA, YSYEKL. The CDR3 has 15 residues. V lost 1 base to trimming and J lost 5 bases, with 14 bases between them. Here the CDR3 reads CASSQGTTSIETQYF. In nucleotides, the CDR3 is TGCGCCAGCAGCCAAGGGACTACCAGCATCGAGACCCAGTACTTC.

The table lists this clone with a count of one. This chain joins TRBV13 and TRBJ2-2; 14 bases match TRBD2. The CDR3 spans 18 residues. V was clipped by 0 bases and J by 3 bases; unmatched bases: 3. Germline loops: CDR1 PRHDT, CDR2 FYEKMQ (reference sequence). CDR3 coding DNA: TGTGCCAGCAGCTTAGGCCGGGGACTAGCGGGAGACACCGGGGAGCTGTTTTTT. Translating it yields CASSLGRGLAGDTGELFF.

The V and J genes are TRBV10-3 and TRBJ1-1; no clear D gene. The CDR3 has 13 amino acids. Trimming left V 8 bases short and J 5 bases short, with 15 bases between. Germline loops: CDR1 ENHRY, CDR2 SYGVKD. CDR3 loop: CAIRRDFETEAFF. CDR3 DNA sequence: TGTGCCATCCGGCGGGATTTTGAGACTGAAGCTTTCTTT.

Comment on this clone: The same CDR3 is also encoded by other DNA sequences in this sample. V is TRBV7-9 and J is TRBJ1-1; D remains unclear. V was cut by 5 bases and J by 8 bases, with 6 bases left in between. Per germline, CDR1 SEHNR and CDR2 FQNEAQ (reference sequence). The CDR3 is made up of 10 amino acids. CDR3 region: CASSRTEAFF. The DNA of the CDR3 is TGTGCCAGCAGCCGGACGGAAGCTTTCTTT.

The rearrangement links TRBV5-1 to TRBJ2-1; 7 nucleotides match TRBD1. The CDR3 extends over 17 amino acids. V lost 0 bases and J lost 3; bases outside the gene matches: 9. Germline CDR1 SGHRS, CDR2 YFSETQ. The CDR3 spells CASSLGYDRENYNEQFF. The CDR3 DNA reads as TGCGCCAGCAGCTTGGGATATGACAGGGAGAACTACAATGAGCAGTTCTTC.

The V gene is TRBV28, the J gene TRBJ2-1, with TRBD2 matching over 12 bases. Trimming removed 3 bases from V and 0 bases from J; junction bases left unmatched: 3. The CDR3 has 17 amino acids. Germline V gene sequence: CDR1 MDHEN, CDR2 SYDVKM. The CDR3 DNA reads as TGTGCCAGCAGTTTGTCGACTAGCGGGAGCTCCTACAATGAGCAGTTCTTC. Translation: CASSLSTSGSSYNEQFF.

This rearrangement joins TRBV19 to TRBJ2-1; 7 positions match TRBD2. This CDR3 contains 16 residues. Looked up from germline, CDR1 is LNHDA and CDR2 is SQIVND (reference sequence). J lost 5 bases, V lost 1 base, and 8 bases had no gene match. Here the CDR3 DNA reads TGTGCCAGTAGTATAGTTGGCGGGAGTTCAGACAATGAGCAGTTCTTC. It codes for CASSIVGGSSDNEQFF. Complete variable domain (other parts from reference TRBV19 and TRBJ2-1): DGGITQSPKYLFRKEGQNVTLSCEQNLNHDAMYWYRQDPGQGLRLIYYSQIVNDFQKGDIAEGYSVSREKKESFPLTVTSAQKNPTAFYLCASSIVGGSSDNEQFFGPGTRLTVL.

The CDR3 DNA sequence: TGTGCCAGCAGTTTGCAAGGGGTTAGCACAGATACGCAGTATTTT. Protein: CASSLQGVSTDTQYF. The chain carries TRBV27 and TRBJ2-3; TRBD1 might be the D (5 bases). Per the germline V gene, CDR1 is MNHEY and CDR2 is SMNVEV (reference sequence). The CDR3 consists of 15 residues. Trimming stripped 3 bases from V and 0 bases from J, with 10 bases between.

J is TRBJ1-1 and V is TRBV2; TRBD1 might be the D (6 bases). V lost 7 bases, J lost 1 base, and 10 bases lay in between. The length of the CDR3 is 13 residues. Germline loops: CDR1 SNHLY, CDR2 FYNNEI. As DNA, the CDR3 is TGTGCCAGCACGAGGGGGGAGAACACTGAAGCTTTCTTT. Translated: CASTRGENTEAFF.

About this clone: The sample contains more than one DNA sequence encoding this CDR3. The rearrangement joins TRBV18 to TRBJ1-4; TRBD1 matches at 9 bases. CDR3 length equals 14 residues. After removal of 5 bases from V and 6 bases from J, the junction contained 4 bases not matched to a gene. CDR1 is KGHSH, CDR2 LQKENI, per germline. The CDR3 reads CASSLDRGDEKLFF. Written as DNA, the CDR3 is TGTGCCAGCTCATTGGACAGGGGAGATGAAAAACTGTTTTTT.

On this clone: One junction end does not reproduce the germline sequence, and a read error may be involved. The chain is built from TRBV27 and TRBJ2-2, with D perhaps matching TRBD1 or TRBD2 (6 bases each). This CDR3 is built from 13 residues. Germline loops: CDR1 MNHEY, CDR2 SMNVEV (reference sequence). CDR3 DNA: TGTGCCAGCAGTTTGGGGGGCACCCGGGAGCTGTTTTTT. Amino acids: CASSLGGTRELFF.

This chain uses TRBV5-4 with TRBJ2-7; D not certain. V was shortened by 4 bases and J by 3 bases, with 11 bases between the two germline ends. Per the germline V gene, CDR1 is SGHNT and CDR2 is YYREEE (reference sequence). The CDR3 is made up of 13 amino acids. CDR3 residues: CASSHGVFYEQYF. CDR3 DNA: TGTGCCAGCAGCCATGGGGTTTTCTACGAGCAGTACTTC. The variable domain in full, completed from reference TRBV5-4 and TRBJ2-7, reads ETGVTQSPTHLIKTRGQQVTLRCSSQSGHNTVSWYQQALGQGPQFIFQYYREEENGRGNFPPRFSGLQFPNYSSELNVNALELDDSALYLCASSHGVFYEQYFGPGTRLTVT.

The rearrangement links TRBV19 to TRBJ1-1; D is perhaps TRBD1 (5 bases). V was clipped by 1 base and J by 2 bases, with 14 bases between them. The germline CDR1 and CDR2 sequences are LNHDA and SQIVND (reference sequence). This CDR3 spans 16 amino acids. CDR3 coding DNA: TGTGCCAGTAGTATAGTGGCCGGGGCCCATAACACTGAAGCTTTCTTT. Protein sequence: CASSIVAGAHNTEAFF.

The chain has TRBV7-9 and TRBJ1-1; 10 positions match TRBD1. The germline V gene encodes CDR1 SEHNR and CDR2 FQNEAQ (reference sequence). V dropped 4 bases and J dropped 7; count of bases not matched to a gene: 15. This CDR3 is 17 amino acids long. The chain's CDR3 is CASSSIRGGQGFGEAFF. CDR3 nucleotide sequence: TGTGCCAGCAGCTCCATAAGGGGGGGACAGGGGTTCGGTGAAGCTTTCTTT.

This clone was counted a single time. The chain is built from TRBV13 and TRBJ2-1; D unclear. V was pared by 5 bases and J by 2 bases, with 13 bases between. This CDR3 has 15 amino acids. Per germline, CDR1 PRHDT and CDR2 FYEKMQ (reference sequence). CDR3 DNA: TGTGCCAGCAGCGGTCCCGGGTTTCCCTACAATGAGCAGTTCTTC. This sequence encodes CASSGPGFPYNEQFF.

A note on this clone: Other DNA variants within this sample encode the same CDR3. The rearrangement links TRBV5-4 to TRBJ2-7; D is undetermined. CDR1 and CDR2 from the germline V gene are SGHNT and YYREEE (reference sequence). The V end was cut by 4 bases, the J end by 2 bases, with 10 bases between. The CDR3 totals 13 residues. CDR3 DNA: TGTGCCAGCAGCCTGGACCGAACCTACGAGCAGTACTTC. Protein sequence: CASSLDRTYEQYF.

The chain is built from TRBV27 and TRBJ2-7; 9 nucleotides align to TRBD1. V lost 5 bases, J lost 2 bases, and 4 bases stayed unmatched. Germline assignment: CDR1 MNHEY and CDR2 SMNVEV (reference sequence). There are 14 residues in the CDR3. CDR3 region: CASSGTGKPYEQYF. The CDR3 DNA follows: TGTGCCAGCAGTGGGACAGGGAAACCCTACGAGCAGTACTTC.

This clone was counted between two and nine times. V is TRBV2 and J is TRBJ2-3, with D maybe TRBD1 (5 bases). CDR1 is SNHLY, CDR2 FYNNEI, per germline. CDR3 length equals 17 residues. Trimming removed 5 bases from V and 2 bases from J, with 20 bases in between. Here the CDR3 reads CASSLTRQGGHTDTQYF. In DNA, the CDR3 is TGTGCCAGCAGTCTTACACGGCAGGGTGGACACACAGATACGCAGTATTTT.

The chain employs TRBV6-1 and TRBJ2-2, with 10 positions matching TRBD1. V shed 2 bases and J 1 base; nucleotides not matched to a gene: 4. Per germline, CDR1 MNHNS and CDR2 SASEGT. This CDR3 is 17 amino acids long. For the CDR3, the DNA is TGTGCCAGCAGTGAACCAAGGACAGGGGGGAACACCGGGGAGCTGTTTTTT. Translation: CASSEPRTGGNTGELFF.

The chain carries TRBV6-5 and TRBJ2-1; TRBD2 matches at 15 bases. The CDR3 consists of 15 residues. Germline CDR1 reads MNHEY; CDR2 reads SVGAGI. Trimming removed 5 bases from V and 13 bases from J; junction bases left unmatched: 9. CDR3 DNA sequence: TGTGCCAGCAGTATGACCCGGACTAGCGGGAGGGCCCAGTTCTTC. It codes for CASSMTRTSGRAQFF.

The count of this clone is one. The chain joins TRBV2 to TRBJ2-2; a weak D match, TRBD2 (5 bases). The CDR3 totals 14 residues. The germline V and J ends were trimmed by 6 bases and 0 bases, with 8 bases remaining between them. Germline V lookup: CDR1 SNHLY, CDR2 FYNNEI. Here the CDR3 reads CASRGGPNTGELFF. The CDR3 nucleotides are TGTGCCAGCAGAGGCGGGCCGAACACCGGGGAGCTGTTTTTT.

The genes are TRBV2 and TRBJ2-2, with a weak D call TRBD1 (6 bases). Germline values: CDR1 SNHLY, CDR2 FYNNEI. V was trimmed by 7 bases and J by 10 bases, leaving 19 bases between them. The CDR3 has 14 amino acids. The CDR3 sequence: CASKGWDTGEELFF. CDR3 DNA: TGTGCCAGCAAAGGGTGGGACACCGGGGAGGAGCTGTTTTTT.

The chain employs TRBV7-6 and TRBJ2-7, with 8 bases fitting TRBD2. The CDR3 loop spans 14 amino acids. Trimming cost V 7 bases and J 1 base; bases outside gene matches: 6. CDR1 and CDR2 from the germline V gene are SGHVS and FNYEAQ. The CDR3 reads CASTLTSGSYEQYF. The CDR3 DNA reads TGTGCCAGCACCCTCACTAGCGGATCCTACGAGCAGTACTTC. Together with reference TRBV7-6 and TRBJ2-7, the CDR3 gives the full variable domain: GAGVSQSPRYKVTKRGQDVALRCDPISGHVSLYWYRQALGQGPEFLTYFNYEAQQDKSGLPNDRFSAERPEGSISTLTIQRTEQRDSAMYRCASTLTSGSYEQYFGPGTRLTVT.

This chain joins TRBV4-1 and TRBJ2-7; D uncertain. V dropped 0 bases and J dropped 1 base, with 10 bases sitting between them. This CDR3 has 15 residues. Germline V gives CDR1 MGHRA, CDR2 YSYEKL. CDR3 amino acids: CASSQDTDTSYEQYF. CDR3 nucleotide sequence: TGCGCCAGCAGCCAAGACACTGACACATCCTACGAGCAGTACTTC.

The V and J genes are TRBV9 and TRBJ2-6, with D hard to call. The V gene lost 4 bases and the J gene lost 0 bases, with 14 bases spanning the gap. The length of the CDR3 is 17 residues. Looked up from germline, CDR1 is SGDLS and CDR2 is YYNGEE. CDR3 region: CASSPTTAYSGANVLTF. Written as DNA, the CDR3 is TGTGCCAGCAGCCCCACCACGGCCTACTCTGGGGCCAACGTCCTGACTTTC.